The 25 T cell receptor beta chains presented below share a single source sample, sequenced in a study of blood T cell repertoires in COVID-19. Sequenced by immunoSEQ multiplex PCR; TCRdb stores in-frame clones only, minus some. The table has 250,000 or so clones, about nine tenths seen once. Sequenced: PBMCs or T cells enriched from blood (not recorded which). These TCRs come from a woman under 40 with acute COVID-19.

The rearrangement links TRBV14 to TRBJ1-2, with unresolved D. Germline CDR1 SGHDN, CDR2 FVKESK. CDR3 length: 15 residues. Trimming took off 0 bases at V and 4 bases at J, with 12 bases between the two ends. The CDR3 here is CASSQDRSSSYGYTF. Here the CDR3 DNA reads TGTGCCAGCAGCCAAGATCGTAGTTCTAGCTATGGCTACACCTTC.

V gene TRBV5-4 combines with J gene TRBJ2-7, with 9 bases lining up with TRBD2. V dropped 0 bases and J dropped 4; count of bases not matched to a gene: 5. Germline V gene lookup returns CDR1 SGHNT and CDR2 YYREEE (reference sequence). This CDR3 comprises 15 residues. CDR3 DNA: TGTGCCAGCAGCTTGGAGGCTAGCGGGGAATACGAGCAGTACTTC. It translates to CASSLEASGEYEQYF.

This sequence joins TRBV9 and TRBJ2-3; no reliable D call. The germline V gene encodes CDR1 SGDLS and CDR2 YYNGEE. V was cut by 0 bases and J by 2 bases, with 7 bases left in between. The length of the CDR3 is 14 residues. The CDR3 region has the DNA TGTGCCAGCAGCGTAGGGCACGACACAGATACGCAGTATTTT. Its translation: CASSVGHDTDTQYF.

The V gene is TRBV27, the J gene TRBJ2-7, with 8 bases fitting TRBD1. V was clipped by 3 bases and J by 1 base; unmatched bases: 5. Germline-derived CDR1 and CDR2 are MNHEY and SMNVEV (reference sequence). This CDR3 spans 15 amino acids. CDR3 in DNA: TGTGCCAGCAGTTTTTTCCAGGGGGCATCCTACGAGCAGTACTTC. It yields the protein CASSFFQGASYEQYF.

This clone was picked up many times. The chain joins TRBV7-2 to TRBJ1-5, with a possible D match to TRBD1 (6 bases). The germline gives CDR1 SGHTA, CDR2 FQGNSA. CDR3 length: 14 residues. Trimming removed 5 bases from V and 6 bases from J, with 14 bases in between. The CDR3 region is CASSRRTVCQPQHF. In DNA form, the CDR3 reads TGTGCCAGCAGCAGACGGACAGTTTGTCAGCCCCAGCATTTT.

For the CDR3, the DNA is TGCGCCAGCAGCCTAATCAGGGGGGACGCTGAAGCTTTCTTT. This codes for CASSLIRGDAEAFF. The chain has TRBV5-1 and TRBJ1-1, with TRBD1 matching over 7 bases. Germline V gene data show CDR1 as SGHRS and CDR2 as YFSETQ. The junction had 9 bases not matched to a gene; V was cut back by 4 bases and J by 6 bases. The length of the CDR3 is 14 residues.

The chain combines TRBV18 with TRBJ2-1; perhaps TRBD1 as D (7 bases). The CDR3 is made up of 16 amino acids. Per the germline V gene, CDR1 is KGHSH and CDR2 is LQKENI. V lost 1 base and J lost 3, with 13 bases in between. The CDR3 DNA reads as TGTGCCAGCTCACCACTAAGACAGGGAGGCTACAATGAGCAGTTCTTC. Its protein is CASSPLRQGGYNEQFF.

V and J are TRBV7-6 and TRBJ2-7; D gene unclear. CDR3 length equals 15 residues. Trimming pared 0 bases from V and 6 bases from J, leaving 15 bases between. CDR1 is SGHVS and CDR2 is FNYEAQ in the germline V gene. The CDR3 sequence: CASSLATSPLREQYF. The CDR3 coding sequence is TGTGCCAGCAGCTTAGCGACCTCCCCACTACGCGAGCAGTACTTC.

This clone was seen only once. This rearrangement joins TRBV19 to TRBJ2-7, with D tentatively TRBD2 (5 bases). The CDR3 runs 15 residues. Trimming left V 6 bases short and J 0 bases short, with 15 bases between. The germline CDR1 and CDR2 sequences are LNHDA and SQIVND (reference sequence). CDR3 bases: TGTGCCAGTAGCATGGGTTCAGCGGCCTCCTACGAGCAGTACTTC. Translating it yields CASSMGSAASYEQYF.

Written as DNA, the CDR3 is TGTGCCAGTAGGCCTCAAGAGACCTATAATTCACCCCTCCACTTT. As protein: CASRPQETYNSPLHF. The gene calls are TRBV19 and TRBJ1-6; D ambiguous. Germline lookup yields CDR1 LNHDA and CDR2 SQIVND (reference sequence). V shed 6 bases and J shed 2 bases, with 11 bases lying between them. There are 15 residues in the CDR3.

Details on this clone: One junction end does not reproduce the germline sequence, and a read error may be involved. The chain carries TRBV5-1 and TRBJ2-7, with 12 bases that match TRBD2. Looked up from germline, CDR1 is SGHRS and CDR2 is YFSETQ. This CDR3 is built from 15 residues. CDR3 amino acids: CASRLGTSGSYEQYF. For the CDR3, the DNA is TGCGCCAGCAGATTGGGGACTAGCGGGTCCTACGAGCAGTACTTC.

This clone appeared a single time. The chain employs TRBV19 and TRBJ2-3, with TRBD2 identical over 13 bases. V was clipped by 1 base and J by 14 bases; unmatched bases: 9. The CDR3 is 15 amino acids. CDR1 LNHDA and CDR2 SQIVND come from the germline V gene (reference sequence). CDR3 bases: TGTGCCAGTAGTATAGGACTAGCGGGAGGCCGACGGGTGTATTTT. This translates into CASSIGLAGGRRVYF.

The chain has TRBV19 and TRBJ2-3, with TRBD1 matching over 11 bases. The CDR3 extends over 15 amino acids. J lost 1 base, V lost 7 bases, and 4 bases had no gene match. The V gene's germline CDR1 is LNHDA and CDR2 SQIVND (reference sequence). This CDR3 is CASNGQGAGTDTQYF. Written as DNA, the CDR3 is TGTGCCAGTAACGGACAGGGGGCCGGCACAGATACGCAGTATTTT.

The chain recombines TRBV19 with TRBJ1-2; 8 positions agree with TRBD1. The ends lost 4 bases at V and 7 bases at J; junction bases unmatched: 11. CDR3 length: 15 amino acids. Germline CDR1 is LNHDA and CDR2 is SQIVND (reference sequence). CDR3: CASSRPGQDRAGYTF. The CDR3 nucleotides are TGTGCCAGTAGTAGACCGGGACAGGATAGAGCTGGCTACACCTTC.

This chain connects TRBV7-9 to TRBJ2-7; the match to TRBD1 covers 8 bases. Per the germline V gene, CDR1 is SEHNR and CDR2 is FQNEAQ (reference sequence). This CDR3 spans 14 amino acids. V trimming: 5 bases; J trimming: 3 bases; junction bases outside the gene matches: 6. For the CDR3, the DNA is TGTGCCAGCAGCCCCCTCGGACAGGGCTACGAGCAGTACTTC. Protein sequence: CASSPLGQGYEQYF.

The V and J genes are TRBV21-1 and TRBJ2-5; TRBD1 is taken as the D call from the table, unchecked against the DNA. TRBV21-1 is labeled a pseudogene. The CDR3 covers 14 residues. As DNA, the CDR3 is TGTGCCACCACGCGACAGGTATACCAAGAGACCCAGTACTTC. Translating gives CATTRQVYQETQYF.

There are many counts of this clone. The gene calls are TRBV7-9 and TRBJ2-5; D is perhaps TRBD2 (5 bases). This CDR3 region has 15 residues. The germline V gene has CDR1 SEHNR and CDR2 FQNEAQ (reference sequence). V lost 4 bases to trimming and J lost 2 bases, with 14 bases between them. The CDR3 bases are TGTGCCAGCAGCTGGGCCGGACTGGGTCAAGAGACCCAGTACTTC. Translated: CASSWAGLGQETQYF.

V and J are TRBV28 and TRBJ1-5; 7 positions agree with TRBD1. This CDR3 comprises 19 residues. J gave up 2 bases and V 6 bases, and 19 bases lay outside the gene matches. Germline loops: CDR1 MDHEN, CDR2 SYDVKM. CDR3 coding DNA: TGTGCCAGCAGCCCATCGGCCCTTTACAGGGGAGGTGGCAATCAGCCCCAGCATTTT. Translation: CASSPSALYRGGGNQPQHF.

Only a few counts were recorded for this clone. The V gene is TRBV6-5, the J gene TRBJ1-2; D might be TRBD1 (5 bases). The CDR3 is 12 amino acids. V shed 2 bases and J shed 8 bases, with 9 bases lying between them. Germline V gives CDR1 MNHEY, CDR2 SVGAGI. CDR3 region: CASSYDSRGYTF. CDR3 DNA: TGTGCCAGCAGTTACGACAGCCGCGGCTACACCTTC.

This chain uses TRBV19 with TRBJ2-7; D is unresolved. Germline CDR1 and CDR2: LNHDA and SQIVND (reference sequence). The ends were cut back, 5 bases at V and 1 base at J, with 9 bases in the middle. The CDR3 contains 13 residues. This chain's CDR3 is CASSLTGSYEQYF. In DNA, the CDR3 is TGTGCCAGTAGTCTAACCGGTTCCTACGAGCAGTACTTC.

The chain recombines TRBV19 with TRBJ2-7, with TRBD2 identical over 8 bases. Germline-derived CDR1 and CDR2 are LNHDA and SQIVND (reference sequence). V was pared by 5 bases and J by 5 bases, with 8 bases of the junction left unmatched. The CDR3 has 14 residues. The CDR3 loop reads CASSAGTRLNEQYF. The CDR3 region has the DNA TGTGCCAGTAGTGCCGGGACTAGATTAAACGAGCAGTACTTC.

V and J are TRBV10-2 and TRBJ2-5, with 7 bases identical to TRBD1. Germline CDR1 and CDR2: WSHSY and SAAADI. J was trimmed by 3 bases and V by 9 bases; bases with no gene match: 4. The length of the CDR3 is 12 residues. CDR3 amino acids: CASGTAKETQYF. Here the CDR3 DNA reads TGCGCCAGTGGGACAGCAAAAGAGACCCAGTACTTC.

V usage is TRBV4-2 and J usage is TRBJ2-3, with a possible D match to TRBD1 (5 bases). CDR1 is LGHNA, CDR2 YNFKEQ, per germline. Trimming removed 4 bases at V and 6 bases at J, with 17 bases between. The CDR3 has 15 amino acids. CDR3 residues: CASSLQGGAKDTQYF. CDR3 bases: TGTGCCAGCAGCCTTCAGGGCGGAGCCAAGGATACGCAGTATTTT.

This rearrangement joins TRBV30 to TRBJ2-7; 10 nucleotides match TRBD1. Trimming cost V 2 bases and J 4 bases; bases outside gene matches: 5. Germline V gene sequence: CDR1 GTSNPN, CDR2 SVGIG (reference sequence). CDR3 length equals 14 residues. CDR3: CAWSPGQGPYEQYF. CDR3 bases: TGTGCCTGGAGTCCGGGACAGGGGCCTTACGAGCAGTACTTC.

CDR3 loop: CATSDLHGTEAGDTQYF. The CDR3 DNA sequence: TGTGCCACCAGTGATCTCCACGGGACCGAAGCGGGAGATACGCAGTATTTT. The rearrangement joins TRBV24-1 to TRBJ2-3; weak D call: TRBD2 (6 bases). This CDR3 spans 17 amino acids. Germline V gene lookup returns CDR1 KGHDR and CDR2 SFDVKD. With 3 bases removed from V and 5 bases from J, the gap between germline ends came to 20 bases.